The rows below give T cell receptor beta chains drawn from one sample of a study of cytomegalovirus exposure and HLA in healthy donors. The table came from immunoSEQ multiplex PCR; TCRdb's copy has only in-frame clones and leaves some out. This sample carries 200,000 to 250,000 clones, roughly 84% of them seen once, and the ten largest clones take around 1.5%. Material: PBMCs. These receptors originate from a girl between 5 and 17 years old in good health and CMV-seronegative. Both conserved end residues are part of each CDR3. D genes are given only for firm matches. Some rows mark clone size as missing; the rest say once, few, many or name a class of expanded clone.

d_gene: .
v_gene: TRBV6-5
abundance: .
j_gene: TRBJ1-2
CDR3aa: CASSSPPGSVNYGYTF
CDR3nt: TGTGCCAGCAGTTCCCCCCCGGGTTCGGTTAACTATGGCTACACCTTC

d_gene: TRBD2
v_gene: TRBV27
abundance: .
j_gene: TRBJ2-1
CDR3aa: CASSLPGGRSGRDNEQFF
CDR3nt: TGTGCCAGCAGTTTACCCGGGGGGCGGAGCGGGAGGGACAATGAGCAGTTCTTC

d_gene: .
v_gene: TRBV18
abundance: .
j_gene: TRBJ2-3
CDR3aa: CASSHYTDTQYF
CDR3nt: TGTGCCAGCTCACACTACACAGATACGCAGTATTTT

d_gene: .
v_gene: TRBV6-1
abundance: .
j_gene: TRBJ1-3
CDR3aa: CASSALTPSSGNTIYF
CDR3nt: TGTGCCAGCAGTGCTTTGACACCCAGCTCTGGAAACACCATATATTTT

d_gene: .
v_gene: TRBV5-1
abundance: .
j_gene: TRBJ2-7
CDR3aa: CASSLNWGDPYEQYF
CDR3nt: TGCGCCAGCAGTCTTAACTGGGGGGACCCCTACGAGCAGTACTTC

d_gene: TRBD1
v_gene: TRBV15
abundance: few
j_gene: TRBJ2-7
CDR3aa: CATSREGQGPYEQYF
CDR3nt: TGTGCCACCAGCAGGGAGGGACAGGGGCCCTACGAGCAGTACTTC

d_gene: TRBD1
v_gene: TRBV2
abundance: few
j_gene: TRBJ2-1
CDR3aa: CASSGDRTFF
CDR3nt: TGTGCCAGCAGTGGGGACAGGACGTTCTTC

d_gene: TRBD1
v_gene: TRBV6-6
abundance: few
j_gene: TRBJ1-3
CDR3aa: CASSYEGTGSHTIYF
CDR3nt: TGTGCCAGCAGTTACGAAGGGACAGGGAGTCACACCATATATTTT

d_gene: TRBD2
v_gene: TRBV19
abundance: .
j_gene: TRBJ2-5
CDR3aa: CASSLRLAGGQETQYF
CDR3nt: TGTGCCAGTAGTCTAAGACTAGCGGGAGGTCAAGAGACCCAGTACTTC

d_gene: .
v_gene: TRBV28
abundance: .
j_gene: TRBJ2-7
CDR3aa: CASSLQDEQYF
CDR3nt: TGTGCCAGCAGTTTACAGGACGAGCAGTACTTC

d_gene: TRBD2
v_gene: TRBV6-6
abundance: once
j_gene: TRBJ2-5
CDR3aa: CASRTSGTQETQYF
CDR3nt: TGTGCCAGCAGGACTAGCGGGACACAAGAGACCCAGTACTTC

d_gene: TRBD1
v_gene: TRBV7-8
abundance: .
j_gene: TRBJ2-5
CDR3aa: CASSLGRDRWGTQYF
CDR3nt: TGTGCCAGCAGCTTAGGCCGGGACAGGTGGGGCACCCAGTACTTC

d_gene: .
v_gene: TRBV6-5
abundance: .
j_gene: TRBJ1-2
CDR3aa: CASSYSMFQGGGYTF
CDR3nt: TGTGCCAGCAGTTACTCGATGTTCCAGGGCGGCGGCTACACCTTC

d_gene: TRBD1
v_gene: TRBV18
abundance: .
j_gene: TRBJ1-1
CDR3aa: CASSPPRTTGSGTEAFF
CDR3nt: TGTGCCAGCTCACCACCTCGGACGACAGGGAGTGGTACTGAAGCTTTCTTT

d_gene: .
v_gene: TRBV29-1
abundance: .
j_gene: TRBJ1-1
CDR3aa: CSVEGAGATEAFF
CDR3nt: TGCAGCGTTGAAGGGGCAGGGGCAACTGAAGCTTTCTTT

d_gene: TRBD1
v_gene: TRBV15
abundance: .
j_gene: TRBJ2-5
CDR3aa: CATSRDTQTGKETQYF
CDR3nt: TGTGCCACCAGCAGAGATACCCAGACAGGGAAAGAGACCCAGTACTTC

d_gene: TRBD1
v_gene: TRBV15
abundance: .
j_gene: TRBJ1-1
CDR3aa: CATSRVDRVNTEAFF
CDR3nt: TGTGCCACCAGCAGAGTGGACAGGGTGAACACTGAAGCTTTCTTT

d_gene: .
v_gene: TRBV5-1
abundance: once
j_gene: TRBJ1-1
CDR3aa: CASSLVQGAVMNTEAFF
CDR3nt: TGCGCCAGCAGCTTGGTACAGGGAGCGGTCATGAACACTGAAGCTTTCTTT

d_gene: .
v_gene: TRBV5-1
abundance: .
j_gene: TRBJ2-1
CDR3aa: CASKQTVGDEQFF
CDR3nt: TGCGCCAGCAAACAGACAGTTGGCGATGAGCAGTTCTTC

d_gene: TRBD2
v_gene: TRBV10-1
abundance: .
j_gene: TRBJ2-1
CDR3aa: CASSESGTSGRWEQFF
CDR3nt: TGCGCCAGCAGTGAGTCTGGGACTAGCGGGAGATGGGAGCAGTTCTTC

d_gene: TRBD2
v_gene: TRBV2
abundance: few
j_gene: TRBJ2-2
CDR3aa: CASSEGGGRRELFF
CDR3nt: TGTGCCAGCAGTGAAGGCGGCGGGAGGCGGGAGCTGTTTTTT

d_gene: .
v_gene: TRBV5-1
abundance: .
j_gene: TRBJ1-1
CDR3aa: CASNVGPEAFF
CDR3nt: TGCGCCAGCAATGTGGGGCCTGAAGCTTTCTTT

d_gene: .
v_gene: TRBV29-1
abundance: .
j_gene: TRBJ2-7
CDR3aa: CSVEAGAPYEQYF
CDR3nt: TGCAGCGTTGAGGCGGGGGCCCCCTACGAGCAGTACTTC

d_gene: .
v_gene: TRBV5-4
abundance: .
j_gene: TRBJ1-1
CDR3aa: CASSFTGNTEAFF
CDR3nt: TGTGCCAGCAGCTTTACAGGGAACACTGAAGCTTTCTTT

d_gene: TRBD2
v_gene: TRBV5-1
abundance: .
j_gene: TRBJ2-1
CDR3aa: CASSSSSGGDNEQFF
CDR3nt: TGCGCCAGCAGCTCCTCTAGCGGGGGAGACAATGAGCAGTTCTTC

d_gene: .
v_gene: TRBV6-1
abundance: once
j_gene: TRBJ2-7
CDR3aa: CASMRLSYEQYF
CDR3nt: TGTGCCAGCATGCGACTCTCCTACGAGCAGTACTTC

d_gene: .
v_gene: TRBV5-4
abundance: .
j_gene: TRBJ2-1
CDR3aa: CASSLAHYNEQFF
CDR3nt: TGTGCCAGCAGCTTGGCCCACTACAATGAGCAGTTCTTC

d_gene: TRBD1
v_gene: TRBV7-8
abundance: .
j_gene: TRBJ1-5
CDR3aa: CASSLRDSGYNQPQHF
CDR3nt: TGTGCCAGCAGCTTGAGGGACAGCGGATACAATCAGCCCCAGCATTTT

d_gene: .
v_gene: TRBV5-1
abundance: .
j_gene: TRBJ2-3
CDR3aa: CASSFASTSTDTQYF
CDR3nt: TGCGCCAGCAGCTTTGCCAGTACGAGCACAGATACGCAGTATTTT

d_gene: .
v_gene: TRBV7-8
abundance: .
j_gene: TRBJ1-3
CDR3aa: CASSLGGAGNTIYF
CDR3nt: TGTGCCAGCAGCTTAGGCGGAGCTGGAAACACCATATATTTT

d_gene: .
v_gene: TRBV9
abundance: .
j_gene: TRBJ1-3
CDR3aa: CASRHGSAGNTIYF
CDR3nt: TGTGCCAGCCGCCACGGAAGCGCTGGAAACACCATATATTTT

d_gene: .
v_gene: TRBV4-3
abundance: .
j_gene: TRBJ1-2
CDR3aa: CASSQINRQQSYTF
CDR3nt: TGCGCCAGCAGCCAAATTAATAGACAGCAAAGCTACACCTTC

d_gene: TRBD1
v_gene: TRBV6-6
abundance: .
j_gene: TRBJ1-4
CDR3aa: CASSYSQGTNEKLFF
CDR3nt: TGTGCCAGCAGTTATTCACAGGGGACAAATGAAAAACTGTTTTTT

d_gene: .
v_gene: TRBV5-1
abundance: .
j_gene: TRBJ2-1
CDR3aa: CASSLGQFLSYNEQFF
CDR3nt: TGCGCCAGCAGCTTGGGACAGTTCCTATCCTACAATGAGCAGTTCTTC

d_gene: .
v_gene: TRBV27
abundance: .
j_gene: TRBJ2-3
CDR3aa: CASSQGFYTDTQYF
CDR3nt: TGTGCCAGTTCCCAGGGATTCTACACAGATACGCAGTATTTT